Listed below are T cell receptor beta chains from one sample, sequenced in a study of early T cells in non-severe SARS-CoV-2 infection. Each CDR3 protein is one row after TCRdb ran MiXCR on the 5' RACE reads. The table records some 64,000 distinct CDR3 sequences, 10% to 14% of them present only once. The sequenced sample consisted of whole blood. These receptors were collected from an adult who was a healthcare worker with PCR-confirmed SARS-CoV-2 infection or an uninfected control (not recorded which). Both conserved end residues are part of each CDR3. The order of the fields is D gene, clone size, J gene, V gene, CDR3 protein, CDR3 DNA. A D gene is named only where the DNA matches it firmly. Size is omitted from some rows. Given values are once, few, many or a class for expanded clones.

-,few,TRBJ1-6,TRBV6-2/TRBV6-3,CASTWRGRGVASPLHF,TGTGCCAGCACCTGGAGGGGCAGGGGTGTCGCTTCACCCCTCCACTTT
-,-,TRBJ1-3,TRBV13,CASSHRGRDTIYF,TGTGCCAGCAGCCACCGTGGTAGGGACACCATATATTTT
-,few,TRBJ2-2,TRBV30,CAWSYGGRGTGELFF,TGTGCCTGGAGTTACGGGGGGCGCGGCACCGGGGAGCTGTTTTTT
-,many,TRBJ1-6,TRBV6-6,CASSNLGAEGSYNSPLHF,TGTGCCAGCAGCAACCTAGGGGCAGAGGGCTCCTATAATTCACCCCTCCACTTT
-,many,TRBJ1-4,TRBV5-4,CASSRTTGRGTNEKLFF,TGTGCCAGCAGTCGTACTACAGGGAGAGGGACGAATGAAAAACTGTTTTTT
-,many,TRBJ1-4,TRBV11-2,CASSLQGVEKLFF,TGTGCCAGCAGCTTGCAGGGCGTTGAAAAACTGTTTTTT
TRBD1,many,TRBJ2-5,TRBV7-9,CASSSGQGRIGTQYF,TGTGCCAGCAGCTCAGGACAGGGGAGGATCGGGACCCAGTACTTC
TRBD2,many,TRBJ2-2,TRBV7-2,CASSPFSGAVTGELFF,TGTGCCAGCAGCCCATTTAGCGGGGCCGTCACCGGGGAGCTGTTTTTT
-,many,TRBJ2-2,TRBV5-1,CASSLGSSNTGELFF,TGCGCCAGCAGCTTGGGGAGTTCGAACACCGGGGAGCTGTTTTTT
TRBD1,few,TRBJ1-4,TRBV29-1,CSISQGEYEKLFF,TGCAGCATTTCACAGGGGGAATATGAAAAACTGTTTTTT
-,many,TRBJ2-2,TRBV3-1,CASSPAQGPTNTGELFF,TGTGCCAGCAGCCCAGCCCAGGGACCGACGAACACCGGGGAGCTGTTTTTT
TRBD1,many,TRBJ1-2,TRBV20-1,CSATTGVYGYTF,TGCAGTGCTACGACAGGGGTCTATGGCTACACCTTC
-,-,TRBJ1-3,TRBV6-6,CASRDSGSGNTIYF,TGTGCCAGCAGAGATTCGGGCTCTGGAAACACCATATATTTT
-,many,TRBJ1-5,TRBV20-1,CSAGANRENQPQHF,TGCAGTGCTGGGGCCAACAGGGAGAATCAGCCCCAGCATTTT
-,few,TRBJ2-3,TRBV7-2,CASSLAGGYTDTQYF,TGTGCCAGCAGCTTAGCGGGGGGCTACACAGATACGCAGTATTTT
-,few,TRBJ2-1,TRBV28,CASSLHLGLGSAYNEQFF,TGTGCCAGCAGTTTGCATCTCGGGCTAGGTTCCGCCTACAATGAGCAGTTCTTC
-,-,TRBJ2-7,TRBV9,CASSAGGGGSRERNYEQYF,TGTGCCAGCAGTGCAGGAGGAGGCGGCAGCCGAGAAAGAAACTACGAGCAGTACTTC
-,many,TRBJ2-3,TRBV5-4,CASSNPRFGTDTQYF,TGTGCCAGCAGCAATCCGCGATTCGGAACAGATACGCAGTATTTT
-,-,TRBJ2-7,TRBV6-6,CASSYSTGRITEQYF,TGTGCCAGCAGTTACTCGACTGGCAGAATCACCGAGCAGTACTTC
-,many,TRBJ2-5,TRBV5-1,CASSTGDIYLETQYF,TGCGCCAGCAGCACCGGGGACATTTACCTAGAGACCCAGTACTTC
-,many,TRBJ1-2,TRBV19,CASSIGVGIGYTF,TGTGCCAGTAGTATAGGCGTGGGGATCGGCTACACCTTC
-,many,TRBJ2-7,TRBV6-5,CASSYRQGIYEQYF,TGTGCCAGCAGTTACCGCCAGGGGATCTACGAGCAGTACTTC
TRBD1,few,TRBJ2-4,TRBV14,CASSQFFMGRQGNIQYF,TGTGCCAGCAGCCAATTCTTTATGGGACGACAGGGAAACATTCAGTACTTC
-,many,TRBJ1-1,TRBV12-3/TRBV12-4,CASTRNVKAEAFF,TGTGCCAGCACCCGGAACGTCAAAGCTGAAGCTTTCTTT
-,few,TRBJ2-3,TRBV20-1,CSASSTYTDTQYF,TGCAGTGCTAGCTCCACCTACACAGATACGCAGTATTTT
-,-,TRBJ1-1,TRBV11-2,CASSPVRGAGTEAFF,TGTGCCAGCAGCCCAGTCCGGGGGGCAGGTACTGAAGCTTTCTTT
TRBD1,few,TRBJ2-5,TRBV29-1,CSVDGQGYETQYF,TGCAGCGTTGATGGACAGGGGTACGAGACCCAGTACTTC
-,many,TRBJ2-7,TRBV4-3,CASSQETGWNEQYF,TGCGCCAGCAGCCAAGAAACAGGGTGGAACGAGCAGTACTTC
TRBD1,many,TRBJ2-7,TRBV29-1,CSVRQGAAYEQYF,TGCAGCGTCCGACAGGGGGCGGCCTACGAGCAGTACTTC
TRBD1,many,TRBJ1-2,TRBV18,CASLSRDRENGYTF,TGTGCCAGCCTCTCCCGGGACAGGGAGAATGGCTACACCTTC
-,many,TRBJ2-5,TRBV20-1,CSATGSTETQYF,TGCAGTGCTACCGGGTCTACAGAGACCCAGTACTTC
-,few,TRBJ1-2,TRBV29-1,CSVAGNYGYTF,TGCAGCGTTGCTGGGAACTATGGCTACACCTTC
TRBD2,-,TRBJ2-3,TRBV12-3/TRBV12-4,CASSLGASGAGLGQYF,TGTGCTAGCAGTTTAGGAGCTAGCGGGGCCGGTCTGGGGCAGTATTTT
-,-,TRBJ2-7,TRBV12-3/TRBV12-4,CASSLVDSDYEQYF,TGTGCCAGCAGTTTAGTGGACAGTGACTACGAGCAGTACTTC
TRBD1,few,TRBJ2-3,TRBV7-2,CASRQPGQGRTDTQYF,TGTGCCAGCAGGCAGCCGGGACAGGGTAGGACAGATACGCAGTATTTT
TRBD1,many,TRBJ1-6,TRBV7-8,CASSPPAGGNSPLHF,TGTGCCAGCAGCCCCCCCGCAGGGGGGAATTCACCCCTCCACTTT
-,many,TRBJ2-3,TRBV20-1,CSARWIRDPDTQYF,TGCAGTGCTAGATGGATCCGCGATCCAGATACGCAGTATTTT
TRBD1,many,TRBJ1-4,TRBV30,CAWSPGQGGKKLFF,TGTGCCTGGAGCCCGGGTCAGGGGGGGAAGAAACTGTTTTTT
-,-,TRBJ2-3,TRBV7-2,CASSQRAGTLYDTQYF,TGTGCCAGCAGCCAAAGGGCCGGGACCCTCTACGATACGCAGTATTTT
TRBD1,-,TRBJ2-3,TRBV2,CASNRDRGTDTQYF,TGTGCCAGCAACCGGGACAGGGGTACAGATACGCAGTATTTT
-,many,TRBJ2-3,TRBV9,CASSVGPGFTSTDTQYF,TGTGCCAGCAGCGTAGGTCCAGGTTTTACTAGCACAGATACGCAGTATTTT
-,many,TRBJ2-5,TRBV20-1,CSARGDKETQYF,TGCAGTGCTAGGGGAGATAAAGAGACCCAGTACTTC
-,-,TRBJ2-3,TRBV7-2,CASSDSFRTDTQYF,TGTGCCAGCAGTGACAGTTTTCGCACAGATACGCAGTATTTT
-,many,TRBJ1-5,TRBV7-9,CASSNGQLLNQPQHF,TGTGCCAGCAGCAACGGACAGCTACTCAATCAGCCCCAGCATTTT
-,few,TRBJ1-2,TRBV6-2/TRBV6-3,CASSYTTTGTGYTF,TGTGCCAGCAGTTACACCACGACAGGCACCGGCTACACCTTC
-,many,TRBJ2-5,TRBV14,CASSQVGTIETQYF,TGTGCCAGCAGCCAAGTGGGGACCATTGAGACCCAGTACTTC
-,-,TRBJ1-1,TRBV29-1,CSAQRGSGNTEAFF,TGCAGCGCCCAGCGGGGGTCAGGAAACACTGAAGCTTTCTTT
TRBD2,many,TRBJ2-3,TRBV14,CASSRRGSGGPPGTQYF,TGTGCCAGCAGCCGTCGCGGTAGCGGGGGCCCACCGGGTACGCAGTATTTT
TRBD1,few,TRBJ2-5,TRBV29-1,CSVAGTVGQETQYF,TGCAGCGTTGCGGGGACAGTGGGTCAAGAGACCCAGTACTTC
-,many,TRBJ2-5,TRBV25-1,CASSAPAGIQETQYF,TGTGCCAGCAGCGCCCCGGCAGGAATCCAAGAGACCCAGTACTTC
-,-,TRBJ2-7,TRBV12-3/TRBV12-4,CASRPSGRGYEQYF,TGTGCCAGCAGGCCCTCAGGGAGAGGGTACGAGCAGTACTTC